The 24 T cell receptor beta chains listed next were all sequenced from one sample in a study of shared clonotypes between healthy human individuals. Repertoires were generated with immunoSEQ multiplex PCR, while TCRdb's copy carries only in-frame clones and drops some. The sample carries 2,500,000 or so clones, roughly 90% recorded once. Sequencing was carried out using naive CD4+ T cells from PBMCs. As to subset: CD45RA+ positively selected. These receptors came from a young man in good health. Some clones in this sample may be carry-over from other donors' samples.

For this clone: At one end, the junction sequence differs from germline, possibly due to a read error. This chain connects TRBV6-5 to TRBJ1-1; no firm D call. CDR1 and CDR2 from the germline V gene are MNHEY and SVGAGI. This CDR3 has 15 amino acids. CDR3 residues: CASSYSHGMNTEAFF. In DNA, the CDR3 is TGTGCCAGCAGCTACTCCCATGGGATGAACACTGAAGCTTTCTTT.

The rearrangement joins TRBV5-1 to TRBJ2-3; TRBD1 aligns across 9 bases. Trimming removed 4 bases from V and 10 bases from J; junction bases left unmatched: 13. Germline V CDR1 and CDR2: SGHRS, YFSETQ. CDR3 length: 15 residues. CDR3 nucleotide sequence: TGCGCCAGCAGCAGGGCGGGACAGGGTGTCGCTTCGCAGTATTTT. Amino acid sequence: CASSRAGQGVASQYF.

The chain employs TRBV6-5 and TRBJ2-7; possible D gene TRBD1, 5 bases. There are 14 residues in the CDR3. The germline V gene has CDR1 MNHEY and CDR2 SVGAGI. Trimming removed 6 bases at V and 3 bases at J, with 15 bases between. CDR3 DNA sequence: TGTGCCAGCAGGGGCCAGGGCTTCCTCTACGAGCAGTACTTC. This sequence encodes CASRGQGFLYEQYF.

The gene calls are TRBV7-9 and TRBJ2-1; D uncertain. There are 13 residues in the CDR3. CDR1 SEHNR and CDR2 FQNEAQ come from the germline V gene (reference sequence). Trimming left V 1 base short and J 9 bases short, with 10 bases between. The CDR3 sequence is CASSLVDPGEQFF. The CDR3 nucleotides read TGTGCCAGCAGCTTAGTGGATCCGGGTGAGCAGTTCTTC.

The V call is TRBV11-1, the J call TRBJ1-2; D is ambiguous. Germline V gives CDR1 SGHAT, CDR2 FQDESV (reference sequence). The CDR3 totals 13 residues. V was clipped by 3 bases and J by 6 bases, with 11 bases between them. This CDR3 reads CASSFRNGDGYTF. CDR3 DNA: TGTGCCAGCAGCTTTCGAAACGGGGATGGCTACACCTTC.

A few counts support this clone. CDR3 sequence (DNA): TGTGCCAGCAGCCTAGATGACACTGAAGCTTTCTTT. This translates into CASSLDDTEAFF. V and J are TRBV7-2 and TRBJ1-1; D unclear. V was pared by 5 bases and J by 3 bases, with 7 bases between. Germline V gene data show CDR1 as SGHTA and CDR2 as FQGNSA. The CDR3 covers 12 residues.

The chain is built from TRBV9 and TRBJ2-5; D is possibly TRBD2 (6 bases). The ends were cut back, 0 bases at V and 4 bases at J, with 13 bases in the middle. There are 15 residues in the CDR3. CDR1 and CDR2 from the germline V gene are SGDLS and YYNGEE. The CDR3, as DNA: TGTGCCAGCAGCGTAGTGGGGGAGGTTGGAGAGACCCAGTACTTC. This sequence encodes CASSVVGEVGETQYF.

The chain joins TRBV28 to TRBJ2-6, with no clear D. Germline V CDR1 and CDR2: MDHEN, SYDVKM. Trimming removed 8 bases from V and 8 bases from J, with 10 bases in between. This CDR3 has 12 amino acids. The CDR3 region has the DNA TGTGCCAGCGCTACCGAACCCAACGTCCTGACTTTC. Protein product: CASATEPNVLTF.

This chain joins TRBV2 and TRBJ2-3; TRBD2 matches 9 bases. This CDR3 is 17 amino acids long. V trimming: 1 base; J trimming: 3 bases; junction bases outside the gene matches: 8. Germline CDR1 reads SNHLY; CDR2 reads FYNNEI. The chain's CDR3 is CASSEDASGKGTDTQYF. The CDR3 region has the DNA TGTGCCAGCAGTGAAGACGCTAGCGGGAAGGGTACAGATACGCAGTATTTT.

The V and J genes are TRBV6-5 and TRBJ2-1; TRBD2 matches at 15 bases. The CDR3 covers 16 residues. With 2 bases clipped from V and 7 bases from J, the junction kept 3 bases outside the gene matches. Germline CDR1 is MNHEY and CDR2 is SVGAGI. The CDR3 is CASSYLGTSGRNEQFF. The CDR3 region has the DNA TGTGCCAGCAGTTACCTGGGGACTAGCGGGAGGAATGAGCAGTTCTTC.

This chain connects TRBV19 to TRBJ2-4; 9 nucleotides align to TRBD1. CDR1 LNHDA and CDR2 SQIVND come from the germline V gene (reference sequence). CDR3 length: 16 residues. V shed 3 bases, J shed 3 bases, and the junction held 6 bases outside the gene matches. As DNA, the CDR3 is TGTGCCAGTAGTATCGGGGGACAGGGACTCAAAAACATTCAGTACTTC. It is translated as CASSIGGQGLKNIQYF.

The chain carries TRBV10-3 and TRBJ2-5, with D perhaps matching TRBD2 (6 bases). Deletions cut 6 bases from V and 1 base from J, with 9 bases between. Germline values: CDR1 ENHRY, CDR2 SYGVKD. This CDR3 spans 13 amino acids. The CDR3, as DNA: TGTGCCATCAGCCCACTAGCCCAAGAGACCCAGTACTTC. Translated: CAISPLAQETQYF.

To note about this clone: Other nucleotide sequences from this sample produce the same CDR3. The chain employs TRBV5-1 and TRBJ2-5, with D hard to call. Trimming stripped 3 bases from V and 4 bases from J, with 13 bases between. This CDR3 has 14 amino acids. The V gene's germline CDR1 is SGHRS and CDR2 YFSETQ. In DNA, the CDR3 is TGCGCCAGCAGCTCGACGGGCGTGGGAGAGACCCAGTACTTC. It encodes CASSSTGVGETQYF.

V gene TRBV5-1 combines with J gene TRBJ2-1; 7 bases are a match to TRBD2. With V trimmed by 3 bases and J by 0 bases, 6 bases remained unmatched. Germline V gene data show CDR1 as SGHRS and CDR2 as YFSETQ. This CDR3 spans 16 amino acids. CDR3 DNA: TGCGCCAGCAGCTCCCGGGCTAGCGGCTCCTACAATGAGCAGTTCTTC. Translating it yields CASSSRASGSYNEQFF. The variable domain in full, completed from reference TRBV5-1 and TRBJ2-1, reads KAGVTQTPRYLIKTRGQQVTLSCSPISGHRSVSWYQQTPGQGLQFLFEYFSETQRNKGNFPGRFSGRQFSNSRSEMNVSTLELGDSALYLCASSSRASGSYNEQFFGPGTRLTVL.

J is TRBJ1-5 and V is TRBV9, with TRBD1 as a possible D gene (6 bases). Germline CDR1 is SGDLS and CDR2 is YYNGEE. Deletions cut 3 bases from V and 5 bases from J, with 9 bases between. This CDR3 contains 13 residues. This CDR3 is CASSEGVHQPQHF. For the CDR3, the DNA is TGTGCCAGCAGCGAGGGGGTGCATCAGCCCCAGCATTTT.

This chain links TRBV6-1 with TRBJ1-4, with D unclear. Germline V gives CDR1 MNHNS, CDR2 SASEGT. V lost 8 bases, J lost 0 bases, and 13 bases lay in between. The CDR3 sequence is 15 residues long. CDR3 region: CASRFAATTNEKLFF. The CDR3, as DNA: TGTGCCAGCCGCTTTGCCGCCACAACTAATGAAAAACTGTTTTTT.

This chain links TRBV9 with TRBJ2-2; D possibly corresponds to TRBD2 (5 bases). The CDR3 totals 17 residues. Germline V gene data show CDR1 as SGDLS and CDR2 as YYNGEE. With 4 bases removed from V and 0 bases from J, the gap between germline ends came to 16 bases. The CDR3: CASSPLGSVANTGELFF. CDR3 DNA: TGTGCCAGCAGCCCATTGGGGAGCGTTGCGAACACCGGGGAGCTGTTTTTT.

V usage is TRBV18 and J usage is TRBJ1-4; tentatively, D is TRBD1 (5 bases). Per germline, CDR1 KGHSH and CDR2 LQKENI. The CDR3 is made up of 16 amino acids. V was pared by 3 bases and J by 3 bases, with 14 bases between. This CDR3 reads CASSPNSGTANEKLFF. CDR3 sequence (DNA): TGTGCCAGCTCACCGAATTCTGGGACGGCTAATGAAAAACTGTTTTTT.

The chain recombines TRBV28 with TRBJ2-1; D possibly corresponds to TRBD1 (7 bases). This CDR3 region has 16 residues. From germline, CDR1 is MDHEN and CDR2 SYDVKM. Trimming took 4 bases from V and 4 from J, leaving 17 bases between them. For the CDR3, the DNA is TGTGCCAGCAGTTCCTCTCAGGGGGGACCTTACAATGAGCAGTTCTTC. This codes for CASSSSQGGPYNEQFF.

The V gene is TRBV2, the J gene TRBJ1-5; D unclear. CDR1 and CDR2 from the germline V gene are SNHLY and FYNNEI. This CDR3 has 14 residues. V lost 7 bases to trimming and J lost 3 bases, with 13 bases between them. The CDR3 DNA follows: TGTGCCAGCACCATTGAGGGATTCAATCAGCCCCAGCATTTT. Translating it yields CASTIEGFNQPQHF.

The rearrangement links TRBV6-1 to TRBJ1-3; 7 bases fit TRBD1. V shed 8 bases, J shed 2 bases, and the junction held 9 bases outside the gene matches. CDR3 length: 15 amino acids. Per the germline V gene, CDR1 is MNHNS and CDR2 is SASEGT. CDR3 residues: CASRAGRGTGNTIYF. The CDR3 nucleotides read TGTGCCAGCCGGGCCGGCAGGGGGACTGGAAACACCATATATTTT.

The rearrangement links TRBV18 to TRBJ2-6; D is possibly TRBD2 (5 bases). V lost 2 bases to trimming and J lost 3 bases, with 8 bases between them. In germline, CDR1 is KGHSH, CDR2 LQKENI. The CDR3 is 15 amino acids. CDR3 region: CASSPMGSGANVLTF. As DNA, the CDR3 is TGTGCCAGCTCACCAATGGGGAGTGGGGCCAACGTCCTGACTTTC.

The chain recombines TRBV7-9 with TRBJ1-2; the D gene is possibly TRBD1 (6 bases). Germline V lookup: CDR1 SEHNR, CDR2 FQNEAQ (reference sequence). The V end lost 1 base, the J end lost 7 bases, and 10 bases lay between the germline ends. The CDR3 runs 13 residues. The CDR3 loop reads CASSLVRGAGYTF. The CDR3, as DNA: TGTGCCAGCAGCTTAGTAAGGGGGGCTGGCTACACCTTC.

This sequence joins TRBV7-9 and TRBJ1-1; D is possibly TRBD1 (6 bases). Germline loops: CDR1 SEHNR, CDR2 FQNEAQ (reference sequence). Trimming shortened V by 5 bases and J by 0 bases, and 10 bases separated the two germline ends. The CDR3 consists of 14 residues. This CDR3 reads CASSARQVNTEAFF. CDR3 DNA sequence: TGTGCCAGCAGCGCACGACAGGTGAACACTGAAGCTTTCTTT.